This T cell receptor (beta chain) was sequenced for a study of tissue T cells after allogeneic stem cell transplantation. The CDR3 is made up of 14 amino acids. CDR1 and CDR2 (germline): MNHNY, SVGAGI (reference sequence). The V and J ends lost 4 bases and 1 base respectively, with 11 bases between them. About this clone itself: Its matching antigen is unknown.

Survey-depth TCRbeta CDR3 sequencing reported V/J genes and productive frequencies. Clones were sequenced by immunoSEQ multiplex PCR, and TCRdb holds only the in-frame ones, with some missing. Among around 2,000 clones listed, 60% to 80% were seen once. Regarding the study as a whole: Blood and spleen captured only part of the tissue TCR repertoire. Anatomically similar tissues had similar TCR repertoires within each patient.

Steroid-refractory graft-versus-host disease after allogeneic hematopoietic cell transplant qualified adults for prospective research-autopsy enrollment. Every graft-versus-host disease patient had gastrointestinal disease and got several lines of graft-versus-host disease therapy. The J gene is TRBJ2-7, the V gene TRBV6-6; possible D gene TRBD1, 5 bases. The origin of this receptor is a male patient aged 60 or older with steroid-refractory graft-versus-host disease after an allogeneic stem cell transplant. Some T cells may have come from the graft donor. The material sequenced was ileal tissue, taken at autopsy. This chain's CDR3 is CASSSYRGSYEQYF. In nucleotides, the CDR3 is TGTGCCAGCAGTTCCTATAGGGGATCCTACGAGCAGTACTTC.